The next 27 T cell receptor beta chains were all read from a single sample in a study of human T cells and chemical hapten exposure. As to time point: patch test 1, 2 weeks after DPC sensitization. The treatment denotes: therapeutic diphenylcyclopropenone sensitization with weekly scalp DPC. One entry per CDR3 protein results from TCRdb running MiXCR on the RACE reads. The sample lists 300,000 to 400,000 distinct CDR3 sequences, approximately 6.3% occurring once. This sample comprised whole blood, obtained in connection with sensitization to the hapten diphenylcyclopropenone (DPC). The receptor source for this set is a woman between 18 and 29 years old with alopecia areata. Some clones in this sample may be carry-over from other donors' samples.

This clonotype has more than one count but fewer than ten. The chain joins TRBV28 to TRBJ1-5; D is uncertain. CDR3 length: 15 amino acids. Trimming stripped 8 bases from V and 5 bases from J, with 19 bases between. Per the germline V gene, CDR1 is MDHEN and CDR2 is SYDVKM. The CDR3 is CASSPYEVLDQPQHF. CDR3 nucleotide sequence: TGTGCCAGCTCCCCGTATGAGGTTTTGGATCAGCCCCAGCATTTT.

The genes are TRBV20-1 and TRBJ2-3; 8 bases are shared with TRBD2. With V trimmed by 5 bases and J by 4 bases, 14 bases remained unmatched. The CDR3 spans 16 residues. Germline CDR1 and CDR2: DFQATT and SNEGSKA (reference sequence). This CDR3 reads CSASPIAGSVADTQYF. CDR3 nucleotides: TGCAGTGCTTCCCCCATAGCGGGGTCAGTCGCAGATACGCAGTATTTT.

The gene calls are TRBV10-3 and TRBJ1-5, with D unclear. V lost 0 bases and J lost 6, with 12 bases in between. CDR1 and CDR2 (germline): ENHRY, SYGVKD. The CDR3 is made up of 15 amino acids. The CDR3 DNA reads TGTGCCATCAGTGAGTCAGACCCCGCAGGTCAGCCCCAGCATTTT. Translating it yields CAISESDPAGQPQHF.

This clonotype came up a few times. The rearrangement uses TRBV27 and TRBJ2-7, with 8 bases aligning to TRBD1. The germline V gene has CDR1 MNHEY and CDR2 SMNVEV (reference sequence). The V gene end was trimmed by 5 bases and the J gene end by 5 bases; junction bases not matched to a gene: 11. The CDR3 has 15 residues. CDR3 in DNA: TGTGCCAGCAGTATTGTCCAGGGGGCACTTAACGAGCAGTACTTC. It codes for CASSIVQGALNEQYF.

The gene calls are TRBV20-1 and TRBJ2-7, with 10 bases identical to TRBD2. The ends lost 0 bases at V and 6 bases at J; junction bases unmatched: 11. Looked up from germline, CDR1 is DFQATT and CDR2 is SNEGSKA (reference sequence). There are 16 residues in the CDR3. This chain's CDR3 is CSARELAGINPFEQYF. The CDR3 DNA sequence: TGCAGTGCTAGAGAACTAGCGGGAATTAATCCCTTCGAGCAGTACTTC.

CDR3 sequence: CASSQQTSGVSGEQFF. The CDR3 coding sequence is TGCGCCAGCAGCCAACAGACTAGCGGGGTGTCGGGTGAGCAGTTCTTC. This chain uses TRBV4-3 with TRBJ2-1; 11 nucleotides agree with TRBD2. Trimming took 2 bases from V and 9 from J; bases not matched to a gene: 9. The CDR3 is made up of 16 amino acids. Germline assignment: CDR1 LGHNA and CDR2 YSLEER.

Many counts were recorded for this clonotype. The rearrangement uses TRBV14 and TRBJ1-1; no reliable D call. The germline V gene encodes CDR1 SGHDN and CDR2 FVKESK. This CDR3 contains 15 residues. Trimming cost V 3 bases and J 8 bases, with 19 bases left between them. CDR3 nucleotide sequence: TGTGCCAGCAGCCACGGCACAAGGGAGGCAAACGAAGCTTTCTTT. It yields the protein CASSHGTREANEAFF.

There are a few counts of this clonotype. The chain couples TRBV4-3 to TRBJ2-4, with D unresolved. CDR1 is LGHNA, CDR2 YSLEER, per germline. This CDR3 spans 16 amino acids. Trimming removed 0 bases from V and 0 bases from J, with 9 bases in between. For the CDR3, the DNA is TGCGCCAGCAGCCAAGATGTTGGCCTAGCCAAAAACATTCAGTACTTC. Amino acids: CASSQDVGLAKNIQYF.

This clonotype was observed a handful of times. The chain is built from TRBV29-1 and TRBJ1-1; D gene uncertain. The CDR3 has 11 amino acids. Germline CDR1 reads SQVTM; CDR2 reads ANQGSEA. The V end lost 7 bases, the J end lost 8 bases, and 14 bases lay between the germline ends. CDR3 bases: TGCAGCGCAGTAGCGTCGCCAGAAGCTTTCTTT. It is translated as CSAVASPEAFF.

The chain has TRBV5-1 and TRBJ2-7; no clear D. CDR3 length equals 15 residues. In germline, CDR1 is SGHRS, CDR2 YFSETQ. Trimming took 6 bases from V and 6 from J, leaving 22 bases between them. The CDR3 spells CASTRSGDLFSEQYF. CDR3 sequence (DNA): TGCGCCAGCACCCGGTCTGGGGATTTGTTTAGCGAGCAGTACTTC.

There are a few counts of this clonotype. The rearrangement uses TRBV20-1 and TRBJ2-3; tentatively, D is TRBD1 (6 bases). V shed 6 bases and J shed 6 bases, with 19 bases lying between them. Germline values: CDR1 DFQATT, CDR2 SNEGSKA (reference sequence). This CDR3 is 14 amino acids long. This CDR3 reads CSARLGQGFDTQYF. The CDR3 coding sequence is TGCAGTGCGCGTCTGGGGCAGGGGTTTGATACGCAGTATTTT.

At least ten counts were recorded for this clonotype. The V and J genes are TRBV4-3 and TRBJ2-1; D may be TRBD1 or TRBD2 (5 bases each). CDR1 is LGHNA and CDR2 is YSLEER in the germline V gene. V was trimmed by 4 bases and J by 4 bases, leaving 14 bases between them. The CDR3 is made up of 15 amino acids. CDR3 protein: CASSRDGAAYNEQFF. DNA of the CDR3: TGCGCCAGCAGCCGTGACGGGGCAGCTTACAATGAGCAGTTCTTC.

This clonotype has only a few counts. Sequence at one end of the junction differs from germline and may be a read error. This chain uses TRBV7-7 with TRBJ2-3; 7 bases map to TRBD2. The CDR3 length is 15 residues. Germline V gene data show CDR1 as SSHAT and CDR2 as FNYEAQ (reference sequence). CDR3 bases: TGTGCTAGCAGCACCGGGGGGTATAGCACAGATACGCAGTATTTT. Amino acids: CASSTGGYSTDTQYF.

V is TRBV20-1 and J is TRBJ2-1, with 13 bases fitting TRBD2. Germline V lookup: CDR1 DFQATT, CDR2 SNEGSKA (reference sequence). This CDR3 is built from 17 residues. V lost 0 bases, J lost 6 bases, and 8 bases stayed unmatched. Here the CDR3 reads CSARDRFRLAGGNEQFF. For the CDR3, the DNA is TGCAGTGCTAGAGACCGATTTCGACTAGCGGGGGGCAATGAGCAGTTCTTC.

Only a few counts were recorded for this clonotype. The chain employs TRBV5-1 and TRBJ2-3; 10 bases align to TRBD1. J was trimmed by 0 bases and V by 6 bases; bases with no gene match: 7. The CDR3 runs to 16 residues. Germline CDR1 reads SGHRS; CDR2 reads YFSETQ. This CDR3 is CASMAGTGVSTDTQYF. The CDR3 DNA is TGCGCCAGCATGGCTGGGACAGGGGTTAGCACAGATACGCAGTATTTT.

The chain combines TRBV20-1 with TRBJ1-6; D is unclear. Germline CDR1 and CDR2: DFQATT and SNEGSKA (reference sequence). The CDR3 extends over 16 amino acids. V gave up 6 bases and J gave up 5 bases, with 20 bases separating them. For the CDR3, the DNA is TGCAGTGCCCTACGAGTTCCACGAGGTGATAATTCACCCCTCCACTTT. Translated, it gives CSALRVPRGDNSPLHF.

This sequence joins TRBV7-2 and TRBJ2-3; tentative D call: TRBD1 (5 bases). The CDR3 is 15 amino acids. With 5 bases removed from V and 6 bases from J, the gap between germline ends came to 18 bases. The germline V gene encodes CDR1 SGHTA and CDR2 FQGNSA. Here the CDR3 DNA reads TGTGCCAGCAGCCCGATTAGGGGTCGAATTGATACGCAGTATTTT. It translates to CASSPIRGRIDTQYF.

This clonotype was detected only a few times. This chain uses TRBV4-3 with TRBJ1-6; 9 bases are a match to TRBD1. V was clipped by 0 bases and J by 5 bases; unmatched bases: 8. The germline V gene has CDR1 LGHNA and CDR2 YSLEER. This CDR3 has 18 residues. CDR3 sequence (DNA): TGCGCCAGCAGCCAAGATTCCCCACGGACAGGGGATAATTCACCCCTCCACTTT. Amino acids: CASSQDSPRTGDNSPLHF.

This clonotype appeared a few times. The gene calls are TRBV29-1 and TRBJ1-1, with D possibly TRBD1 on 6 matching bases. Germline V CDR1 and CDR2: SQVTM, ANQGSEA. V was clipped by 4 bases and J by 4 bases, with 10 bases between them. The length of the CDR3 is 12 residues. CDR3 in amino acids: CSVAGATTEAFF. CDR3 DNA: TGCAGCGTTGCAGGGGCTACCACTGAAGCTTTCTTT.

The V gene is TRBV7-3, the J gene TRBJ2-3; D might be TRBD2 (5 bases). The CDR3 is made up of 12 amino acids. V was clipped by 6 bases and J by 7 bases, with 11 bases between them. The germline gives CDR1 SGHTA, CDR2 FQGTGA. CDR3 region: CASSISGNTQYF. DNA for the CDR3: TGTGCCAGCAGTATTTCGGGGAATACGCAGTATTTT.

This clonotype was seen many times. The chain employs TRBV11-3 and TRBJ2-3, with D possibly TRBD2 on 6 matching bases. The CDR3 runs 14 residues. The germline V and J ends were trimmed by 1 base and 11 bases, with 16 bases remaining between them. Looked up from germline, CDR1 is SGHNT and CDR2 is YENEEA. CDR3 in amino acids: CASSLGIGAGRQYF. Written as DNA, the CDR3 is TGTGCCAGCAGCTTAGGCATCGGCGCGGGGAGGCAGTATTTT.

This clonotype was detected many times. The rearrangement uses TRBV6-2 or TRBV6-3 and TRBJ2-6, with 8 positions matching TRBD1. This CDR3 has 18 amino acids. Germline loops: CDR1 MNHEY, CDR2 SVGEGT. Trimming at V came to 4 bases and at J to 0 bases, leaving 8 bases not matched to a gene. CDR3 sequence: CASSSLTGDASGANVLTF. CDR3 bases: TGTGCCAGCAGTTCCTTGACAGGGGACGCCTCTGGGGCCAACGTCCTGACTTTC.

At least ten counts were recorded for this clonotype. This CDR3 is CASSPNPGGPTSEQFF. CDR3 nucleotide sequence: TGTGCCAGCTCACCAAATCCGGGGGGCCCTACATCCGAGCAGTTCTTC. The V and J genes are TRBV18 and TRBJ2-1, with D perhaps TRBD2 (7 bases). The germline CDR1 and CDR2 sequences are KGHSH and LQKENI. This CDR3 has 16 residues. V was trimmed by 2 bases and J by 10 bases, leaving 21 bases between them.

This clonotype occurred many times. This sequence joins TRBV9 and TRBJ2-7; 7 nucleotides agree with TRBD1. Trimming at V came to 0 bases and at J to 3 bases, leaving 6 bases not matched to a gene. The CDR3 sequence is 15 residues long. CDR1 and CDR2 from the germline V gene are SGDLS and YYNGEE. DNA of the CDR3: TGTGCCAGCAGCGTAGGACAGGGCGCCAACTACGAGCAGTACTTC. Its translation: CASSVGQGANYEQYF.

This clonotype was counted between two and nine times. This rearrangement joins TRBV19 to TRBJ2-4; 8 nucleotides agree with TRBD1. The germline gives CDR1 LNHDA, CDR2 SQIVND (reference sequence). J lost 7 bases, V lost 5 bases, and 7 bases had no gene match. The CDR3 sequence is 14 residues long. The CDR3 region is CASSPRSGGNIQYF. The CDR3 DNA reads TGTGCCAGTAGTCCCCGATCAGGGGGCAACATTCAGTACTTC.

This clonotype was counted ten times or more. The gene calls are TRBV6-2 or TRBV6-3 and TRBJ1-5; 9 nucleotides agree with TRBD1. The CDR3 covers 15 residues. The V gene end was trimmed by 5 bases and the J gene end by 7 bases; junction bases not matched to a gene: 9. Germline CDR1 and CDR2: MNHEY and SVGEGT. The DNA for the CDR3 is TGTGCCAGCAGTCCCCCCACAGGGGGCCGGCAGCCCCAGCATTTT. It is translated as CASSPPTGGRQPQHF.

About this clonotype: A read error may be the cause here, since a much bigger clone is one base away. The rearrangement uses TRBV28 and TRBJ2-6; no clear D gene. Trimming removed 8 bases from V and 5 bases from J, with 16 bases in between. The CDR3 sequence is 15 residues long. Germline CDR1 MDHEN, CDR2 SYDVKM. The CDR3 reads CASQDDEIWANVLTF. CDR3 coding DNA: TGTGCCAGCCAAGACGACGAAATCTGGGCCAACGTCCTGACTTTC. The full variable domain, with the rest looked up from reference TRBV28 and TRBJ2-6, is DVKVTQSSRYLVKRTGEKVFLECVQDMDHENMFWYRQDPGLGLRLIYFSYDVKMKEKGDIPEGYSVSREKKERFSLILESASTNQTSMYLCASQDDEIWANVLTFGAGSRLTVL.